Presented here are 5 T cell receptor beta chains from one specimen sequenced in a study of blood T cells in healthy people across ages. The second PCR ran about 6 to 11 cycles with a sample-barcoded 5' primer and J-beta primers. MiXCR was run by TCRdb on the 5' RACE reads, yielding one entry per CDR3 protein. The data contain 2 million or so distinct CDR3 sequences, about 50% of them singletons. The sequencing input was blood. Every receptor here comes from a middle-aged woman in good health.

This chain connects TRBV6-1 to TRBJ2-1; 9 nucleotides align to TRBD1. The trim removed 4 bases at V and 1 base at J, leaving 2 bases unmatched. In germline, CDR1 is MNHNS, CDR2 SASEGT. CDR3 size: 15 residues. CDR3 sequence: CASSGQGGSYNEQFF. The CDR3 DNA reads TGTGCCAGCAGTGGACAGGGGGGGTCCTACAATGAGCAGTTCTTC.

The chain combines TRBV6-1 with TRBJ2-5; D gene unclear. The DNA end is a closer match to TRBJ2-4, so the J assignment may be wrong. In germline, CDR1 is MNHNS, CDR2 SASEGT. The length of the CDR3 is 14 residues. The CDR3 spells CASRAQQAKNIQYF. The DNA for the CDR3 is TGTGCCAGCAGAGCACAGCAAGCCAAAAACATTCAGTACTTC.

This clonotype was seen more than once but under ten times. The CDR3: CASSLSGRPEDEQFF. The CDR3 DNA sequence: TGTGCCAGCAGCCTGTCAGGGAGGCCAGAGGATGAGCAGTTCTTC. This chain links TRBV3-1 with TRBJ2-1; perhaps TRBD2 as D (6 bases). The germline V gene encodes CDR1 LGHDT and CDR2 YNNKEL (reference sequence). V was clipped by 4 bases and J by 8 bases, with 18 bases between them. The CDR3 consists of 15 residues.

The J gene is TRBJ1-5, the V gene TRBV14, with unresolved D. Germline V lookup: CDR1 SGHDN, CDR2 FVKESK. CDR3 size: 13 residues. V lost 2 bases and J lost 4, with 6 bases in between. The CDR3 nucleotides are TGTGCCAGCAGCCAAAAACTGAATCAGCCCCAGCATTTT. This sequence encodes CASSQKLNQPQHF.

This clonotype was observed a handful of times. The chain carries TRBV29-1 and TRBJ2-1; 9 bases line up with TRBD2. CDR3 size: 14 residues. Unmatched junction bases numbered 12, after V lost 5 bases and J lost 10 bases. The germline V gene has CDR1 SQVTM and CDR2 ANQGSEA. CDR3 sequence reads: CSVHPGRLAGEQFF. For the CDR3, the DNA is TGCAGCGTTCACCCTGGGCGTCTAGCGGGGGAGCAGTTCTTC.